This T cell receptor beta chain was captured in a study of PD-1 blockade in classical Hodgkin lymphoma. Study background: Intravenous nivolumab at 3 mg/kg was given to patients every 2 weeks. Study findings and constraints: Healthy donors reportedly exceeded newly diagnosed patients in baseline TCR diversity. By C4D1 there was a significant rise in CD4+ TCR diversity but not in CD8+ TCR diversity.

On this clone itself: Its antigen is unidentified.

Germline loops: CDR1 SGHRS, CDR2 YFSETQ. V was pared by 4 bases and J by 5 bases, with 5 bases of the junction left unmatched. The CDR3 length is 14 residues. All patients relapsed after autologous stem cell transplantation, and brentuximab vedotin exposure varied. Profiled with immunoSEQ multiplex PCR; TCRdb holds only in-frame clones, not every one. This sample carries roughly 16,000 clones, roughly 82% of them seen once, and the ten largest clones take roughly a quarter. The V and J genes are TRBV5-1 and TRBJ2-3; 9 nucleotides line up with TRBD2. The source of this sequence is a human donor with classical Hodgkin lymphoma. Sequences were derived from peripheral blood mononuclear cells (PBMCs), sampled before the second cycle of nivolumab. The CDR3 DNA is TGCGCCAGCAGCATAGCGGGGGCGCGAGATACGCAGTATTTT. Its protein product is CASSIAGARDTQYF. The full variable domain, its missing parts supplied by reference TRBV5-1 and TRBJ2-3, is KAGVTQTPRYLIKTRGQQVTLSCSPISGHRSVSWYQQTPGQGLQFLFEYFSETQRNKGNFPGRFSGRQFSNSRSEMNVSTLELGDSALYLCASSIAGARDTQYFGPGTRLTVL.